A selection of T cell receptor beta chains follows, all from one sample in a study of cytomegalovirus exposure and HLA in healthy donors. Repertoires were generated with immunoSEQ multiplex PCR, while TCRdb's copy carries only in-frame clones and drops some. The sample has roughly 100,000 clones, about 9.5% seen once. Sequencing was performed on PBMCs. These receptors originate from a man in his forties in good health and CMV-seropositive. The CDR3 runs from the conserved cysteine through the conserved F or W. Each record gives: clone size, D gene, J gene, V gene, CDR3 DNA, CDR3 protein. A D gene is named only where the DNA matches it firmly. Not every row has a clone size; where given, it reads once, few, many or a size class.

- | - | TRBJ2-7 | TRBV5-1 | TGCGCCAGCAGCTTTGCGGGATCGGGCTACGAGCAGTACTTC | CASSFAGSGYEQYF
- | - | TRBJ2-5 | TRBV9 | TGTGCCAGCAGCTGGGGGGTGGCAGAGACCCAGTACTTC | CASSWGVAETQYF
few | TRBD1 | TRBJ2-1 | TRBV7-9 | TGTGCCAGCAGCGGTATCCGGGACAGCCACAATGAGCAGTTCTTC | CASSGIRDSHNEQFF
- | - | TRBJ1-1 | TRBV28 | TGTGCCAGCAGTTTTCAGGGAACGGATGAAGCTTTCTTT | CASSFQGTDEAFF
- | TRBD1 | TRBJ2-6 | TRBV15 | TGTGCCACCAGCACAACACAGGGGGCGGGGGCCAACGTCCTGACTTTC | CATSTTQGAGANVLTF
- | - | TRBJ2-7 | TRBV11-2 | TGTGCCAGCAGCCCCAGACTAGTCTCCTACGAGCAGTACTTC | CASSPRLVSYEQYF
- | - | TRBJ2-3 | TRBV7-6 | TGTGCCAGCACCGAACGAACGGGAGGCACAGATACGCAGTATTTT | CASTERTGGTDTQYF
- | - | TRBJ2-1 | TRBV7-2 | TGTGCCAGCAGCTTAGCTGCGGGGGCAGTTCTGTATGAGCAGTTCTTC | CASSLAAGAVLYEQFF
- | TRBD2 | TRBJ2-3 | TRBV25-1 | TGTGCCAGCAGTGCAGGTAGCGGGGGGGGCACAGATACGCAGTATTTT | CASSAGSGGGTDTQYF
few | TRBD1 | TRBJ2-3 | TRBV5-1 | TGCGCCAGCAGCCTCGGGACAGGGCCCGCGGATACGCAGTATTTT | CASSLGTGPADTQYF
few | TRBD1 | TRBJ2-7 | TRBV7-9 | TGTGCCAGCAGCCCCGACAGGGTATCTTTCTACGAGCAGTACTTC | CASSPDRVSFYEQYF
- | TRBD2 | TRBJ2-7 | TRBV23-1 | TGCGCCAGCAGTCGCCTCGTTAGCGGGACTGGCTCCTACGAGCAGTACTTC | CASSRLVSGTGSYEQYF
- | - | TRBJ1-5 | TRBV12-5 | TGTGCTAGTGGTTTACGAGGGCGTGGGCAGCCCCAGCATTTT | CASGLRGRGQPQHF
- | - | TRBJ2-3 | TRBV11-2 | TGTGCCAGCAGCTTGGAGAGCACGCAGTATTTT | CASSLESTQYF
few | - | TRBJ2-2 | TRBV19 | TGTGCCAGTAGTACCCTCTCCACCGGGGAGCTGTTTTTT | CASSTLSTGELFF
- | TRBD1 | TRBJ1-1 | TRBV5-6 | TGTGCCAGCAGCCCCTGGACAGGGGGTACTGAAGCTTTCTTT | CASSPWTGGTEAFF
- | TRBD1 | TRBJ1-2 | TRBV4-3 | TGCGCCAGCAGCCCCCTGACAGGGGGCGCTTATGGCTACACCTTC | CASSPLTGGAYGYTF
few | - | TRBJ2-7 | TRBV6-5 | TGTGCCAGCAGGCCCGGCACAGGGCAGTCCAACGAGCAGTACTTC | CASRPGTGQSNEQYF
many | - | TRBJ1-2 | TRBV9 | TGTGCCAGCAGCGTAGGCAACTCAGGGTGGGATGGCTACACCTTC | CASSVGNSGWDGYTF
- | - | TRBJ2-7 | TRBV4-2 | TGTGCCAGCAGCCAAGGGAGCGGCGACGCCTACGAGCAGTACTTC | CASSQGSGDAYEQYF
few | TRBD2 | TRBJ2-2 | TRBV11-2 | TGTGCCAGCAGCTACGGGACTAAGAACACCGGGGAGCTGTTTTTT | CASSYGTKNTGELFF
- | TRBD1 | TRBJ1-2 | TRBV28 | TGTGCCAGCAATTTCTTGGGGACAGGAGATGGCTACACCTTC | CASNFLGTGDGYTF
- | TRBD1 | TRBJ1-5 | TRBV28 | TGTGCCAGCAGTTTGGTACAGGGGACGCAGCCCCAGCATTTT | CASSLVQGTQPQHF
- | - | TRBJ2-1 | TRBV11-2 | TGTGCCAGCACCCGTAGCGGACCGGACAATGAGCAGTTCTTC | CASTRSGPDNEQFF
few | - | TRBJ1-5 | TRBV18 | TGTGCCAGCTCACCATCGCTTTCGGTTAGCAATCAGCCCCAGCATTTT | CASSPSLSVSNQPQHF
few | TRBD1 | TRBJ2-3 | TRBV19 | TGTGCCAGTAGTATCCGGACAGGGGGCGCAGATACGCAGTATTTT | CASSIRTGGADTQYF
- | - | TRBJ2-7 | TRBV29-1 | TGCAGCGTTGTAGCAGAACCCTACGAGCAGTACTTC | CSVVAEPYEQYF
many | - | TRBJ1-5 | TRBV28 | TGTGCCAGCAGTGCCCGGGAGTTCGGGGGCAATCAGCCCCAGCATTTT | CASSAREFGGNQPQHF
- | TRBD2 | TRBJ2-3 | TRBV11-2 | TGTGCCAGCAGCTTAGGGGGGGGAGCGGACACAGATACGCAGTATTTT | CASSLGGGADTDTQYF
- | TRBD2 | TRBJ2-7 | TRBV7-2 | TGTGCCAGCAGCTTACGGCGGGAGGGCCCACGGTCATACGAGCAGTACTTC | CASSLRREGPRSYEQYF
- | - | TRBJ2-3 | TRBV9 | TGTGCCAGCAGCGTATCCGGGAGTGTAAGAGATACGCAGTATTTT | CASSVSGSVRDTQYF
- | TRBD2 | TRBJ2-3 | TRBV4-1 | TGCGCCAGTACCTTCGGGACTAGCGCGGCAGATACGCAGTATTTT | CASTFGTSAADTQYF
few | - | TRBJ2-3 | TRBV9 | TGTGCCAGCAGCGTAGATCCGGGAAACACAGATACGCAGTATTTT | CASSVDPGNTDTQYF
many | - | TRBJ2-7 | TRBV11-2 | TGTGCCAGCAGCCCCCTCGGCAGGGCCGAGCAGTACTTC | CASSPLGRAEQYF
few | - | TRBJ1-1 | TRBV19 | TGTGCCAGTAAAACCGGGGAAATCACTGAAGCTTTCTTT | CASKTGEITEAFF
- | TRBD2 | TRBJ2-2 | TRBV6-1 | TGTGCCAGCAGTGAAGCGGGACTAATGAACACCGGGGAGCTGTTTTTT | CASSEAGLMNTGELFF
- | TRBD1 | TRBJ1-3 | TRBV7-8 | TGTGCCAGCAGCTTAGTTTCGAGACAGGGTGGTCTCTCTGGAAACACCATATATTTT | CASSLVSRQGGLSGNTIYF
- | TRBD1 | TRBJ1-3 | TRBV19 | TGTGCCAGTAGTATGGGACCCGGGACAGAGGCGGGAAACACCATATATTTT | CASSMGPGTEAGNTIYF
few | TRBD2 | TRBJ2-1 | TRBV7-2 | TGTGCCAGCAGCTTAGCAACTAGCGGGGCTGGCGATGAGCAGTTCTTC | CASSLATSGAGDEQFF
few | - | TRBJ2-7 | TRBV11-2 | TGTGCCAGCAGCTTAACAGGTAGCACGTCCGAGCAGTACTTC | CASSLTGSTSEQYF
- | - | TRBJ2-2 | TRBV13 | TGTGCCAGCAGCTTAGTCTCCGGGGAGCTGTTTTTT | CASSLVSGELFF
- | TRBD2 | TRBJ2-6 | TRBV14 | TGTGCCAGCAGTCCTAGACTAGCGGGAGGGTTAATCTCTGGGGCCAACGTCCTGACTTTC | CASSPRLAGGLISGANVLTF
few | - | TRBJ1-2 | TRBV2 | TGTGCCAGCAATCTCGACAGGAATAACTATGGCTACACCTTC | CASNLDRNNYGYTF
few | - | TRBJ2-5 | TRBV5-1 | TGCGCCAGCAATCTCAGGTCGTGGGAGACCCAGTACTTC | CASNLRSWETQYF
once | TRBD1 | TRBJ2-7 | TRBV5-6 | TGTGCCAGCAGCCCGACAGGGTCTAGGTCCTACGAGCAGTACTTC | CASSPTGSRSYEQYF
few | TRBD1 | TRBJ2-1 | TRBV2 | TGTGCCAGCAGTGGGGACAGGGCCAATGAGCAGTTCTTC | CASSGDRANEQFF
few | - | TRBJ2-6 | TRBV6-4 | TGTGCCAGCAGTGACTCACACTCTGGGGCCAACGTCCTGACTTTC | CASSDSHSGANVLTF
- | - | TRBJ1-5 | TRBV21-1 | TGTGCCAGCAACCCGGGACAGGAAATAACATATAGCAATCAGCCCCAGCATTTT | CASNPGQEITYSNQPQHF
- | TRBD1 | TRBJ2-3 | TRBV4-1 | TGCGCCAGCAGCCATATAGGGACAGAACCTAGCACAGATACGCAGTATTTT | CASSHIGTEPSTDTQYF
- | - | TRBJ2-2 | TRBV4-1 | TGCGCCAGCAGCCGCCTACCTAGCGAAAACACCGGGGAGCTGTTTTTT | CASSRLPSENTGELFF
few | TRBD2 | TRBJ2-3 | TRBV6-1 | TGTGCCAGCAGTGGCTTTGGGCGGGGGGGGGTCACAGATACGCAGTATTTT | CASSGFGRGGVTDTQYF
few | TRBD1 | TRBJ2-7 | TRBV29-1 | TGCAGCGTTGAACAGGGGGCAAGGGAGCAGTACTTC | CSVEQGAREQYF
- | - | TRBJ2-7 | TRBV7-9 | TGTGCCAGCAGCTTAGCAGTCAACGAGCAGTACTTC | CASSLAVNEQYF
few | - | TRBJ1-5 | TRBV28 | TGTGCCAGCAGTTTAATGGAGACGAATCAGCCCCAGCATTTT | CASSLMETNQPQHF
few | TRBD1 | TRBJ2-2 | TRBV27 | TGTGCCAGCAGCCTCCGGGACAGGGGGCCCACCGGGGAGCTGTTTTTT | CASSLRDRGPTGELFF
few | - | TRBJ1-1 | TRBV5-1 | TGCGCCAGCAGCTTGGCGCCTAGCGGGGACACTGAAGCTTTCTTT | CASSLAPSGDTEAFF
- | - | TRBJ1-1 | TRBV4-1 | TGCGCCAGCAGCCATGGGCAGTCCATGAACACTGAAGCTTTCTTT | CASSHGQSMNTEAFF
- | TRBD1 | TRBJ2-2 | TRBV7-7 | TGTGCTAGCAGCTTAGCCACAGGGGGTCTCACCGGGGAGCTGTTTTTT | CASSLATGGLTGELFF
few | TRBD1 | TRBJ1-2 | TRBV9 | TGTGCCAGCAGCGGACAGGGGGCTCGGGATGGCTACACCTTC | CASSGQGARDGYTF